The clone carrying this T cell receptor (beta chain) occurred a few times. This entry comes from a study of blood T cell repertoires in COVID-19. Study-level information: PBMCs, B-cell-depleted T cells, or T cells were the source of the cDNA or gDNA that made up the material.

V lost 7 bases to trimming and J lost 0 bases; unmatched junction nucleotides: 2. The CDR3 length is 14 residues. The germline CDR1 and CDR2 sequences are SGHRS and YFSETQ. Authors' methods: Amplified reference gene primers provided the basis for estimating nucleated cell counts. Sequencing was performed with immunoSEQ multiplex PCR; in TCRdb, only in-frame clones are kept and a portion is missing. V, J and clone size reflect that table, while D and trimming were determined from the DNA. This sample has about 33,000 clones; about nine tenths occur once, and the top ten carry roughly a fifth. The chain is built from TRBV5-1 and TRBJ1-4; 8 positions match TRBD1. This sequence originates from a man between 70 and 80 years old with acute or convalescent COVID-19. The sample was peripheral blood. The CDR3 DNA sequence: TGCGCCAGCCACAGGGGGGCAACTAATGAAAAACTGTTTTTT. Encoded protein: CASHRGATNEKLFF.